This T cell receptor beta chain derives from a study of T and B cells in COVID-19 patients. Whole-study context: COVID-19 patients gave peripheral blood either during active infection or after recovery.

TRB rearrangements were amplified by multiplex PCR with BIOMED2 TRB-A/B primers. TCRdb reprocessed the multiplex PCR reads via MiXCR and lists one record per CDR3 protein. The sample has 2,500 to 3,500 distinct CDR3 sequences; around 24% are singletons. CDR3 length: 13 amino acids. The germline V gene encodes CDR1 MGHRA and CDR2 YSYEKL. V was clipped by 5 bases and J by 1 base, with 8 bases between them. TRB was amplified from approximately 250-480 ng of blood genomic DNA. The chain has TRBV4-1 and TRBJ1-1; unclear D gene. The sequence came from a human donor with active COVID-19. Sequenced sample: blood. The CDR3 DNA reads as TGCGCCAGCAGCTTCGGACCGAACACTGAAGCTTTCTTT. Its protein product is CASSFGPNTEAFF.